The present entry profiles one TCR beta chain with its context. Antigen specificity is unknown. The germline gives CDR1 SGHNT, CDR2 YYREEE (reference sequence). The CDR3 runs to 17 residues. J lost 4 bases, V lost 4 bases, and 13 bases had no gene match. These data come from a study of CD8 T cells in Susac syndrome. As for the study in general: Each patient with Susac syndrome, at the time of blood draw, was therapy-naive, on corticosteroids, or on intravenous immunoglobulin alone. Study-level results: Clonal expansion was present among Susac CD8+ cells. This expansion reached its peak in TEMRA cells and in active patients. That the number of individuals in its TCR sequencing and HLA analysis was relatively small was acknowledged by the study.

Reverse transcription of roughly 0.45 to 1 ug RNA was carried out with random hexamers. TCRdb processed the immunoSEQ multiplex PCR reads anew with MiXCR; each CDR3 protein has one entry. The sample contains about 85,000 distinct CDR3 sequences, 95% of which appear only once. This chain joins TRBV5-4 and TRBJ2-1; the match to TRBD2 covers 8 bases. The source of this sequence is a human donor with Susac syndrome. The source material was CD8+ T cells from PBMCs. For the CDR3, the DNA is TGTGCCAGCAGCGAACCCCCGGAGACTAGCGTGTACAATGAGCAGTTCTTC. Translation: CASSEPPETSVYNEQFF.